What follows is one T cell receptor beta chain and its context. This record belongs to a study of cytomegalovirus exposure and HLA in healthy donors. Primers for the PCR totalled 60 Vbeta and 13 Jbeta. Assay: immunoSEQ multiplex PCR; the TCRdb copy retains only in-frame clones and omits some. The sample carries about 89,000 clones, roughly four fifths recorded once. Sequenced input: PBMCs. The TCR comes from a female donor in good health and CMV-seropositive.

CDR3 region: CASSIQGPATDNEQFF. The CDR3 DNA is TGCGCCAGCAGCATACAGGGACCGGCTACGGACAATGAGCAGTTCTTC. This rearrangement joins TRBV5-1 to TRBJ2-1, with D possibly TRBD1 on 6 matching bases. This CDR3 is 16 amino acids long. Germline V CDR1 and CDR2: SGHRS, YFSETQ. V lost 4 bases and J 5 bases, leaving 19 bases between the germline ends.